The 15 T cell receptor beta chains below all came from one sample that was sequenced in a study of T cell clonotyping in hematopoietic cell transplantation. Specified time point: recipient sample about 28 days before transplant, after cytoreduction. TCRdb's copy holds only in-frame clones and misses some; the assay was immunoSEQ multiplex PCR. This table holds approximately 3,100 clones, under 97% found once. Material: peripheral blood mononuclear cells, obtained before stem cell transplant. The receptors come from a woman aged 45-65 years with chronic myeloid leukemia. Some clones in this sample may be carry-over from other donors' samples.

The V gene is TRBV6-5, the J gene TRBJ1-4; no clear D gene. CDR3 length: 14 amino acids. The V end lost 0 bases, the J end lost 8 bases, and 10 bases lay between the germline ends. Germline V gene data show CDR1 as MNHEY and CDR2 as SVGAGI. In nucleotides, the CDR3 is TGTGCCAGCAGTTACTCGGGCAGGCCGGAAAAACTGTTTTTT. It translates to CASSYSGRPEKLFF.

The J gene is TRBJ1-1, the V gene TRBV29-1; D remains unclear. In germline, CDR1 is SQVTM, CDR2 ANQGSEA. Between the trimmed V and J ends, which lost 3 bases and 0 bases, there was a span of 8 bases. The CDR3 is made up of 13 amino acids. The CDR3 coding sequence is TGCAGCGTTGATTGGGGAATGAACACTGAAGCTTTCTTT. It specifies CSVDWGMNTEAFF.

The rearrangement joins TRBV10-3 to TRBJ2-7; TRBD2 agrees at 8 bases. With V trimmed by 6 bases and J by 5 bases, 15 bases remained unmatched. Germline lookup yields CDR1 ENHRY and CDR2 SYGVKD. The length of the CDR3 is 16 residues. The CDR3 region is CAISERSGSNDHEQYF. In DNA form, the CDR3 reads TGTGCCATCAGCGAACGGAGCGGGAGTAATGACCACGAGCAGTACTTC.

J is TRBJ2-6 and V is TRBV19; the D is unclear. The CDR3 loop spans 14 amino acids. Germline values: CDR1 LNHDA, CDR2 SQIVND (reference sequence). Trimming cost V 8 bases and J 2 bases, with 10 bases left between them. This CDR3 is CASHRATGANVLTF. The CDR3 region has the DNA TGTGCCAGTCACCGGGCGACTGGGGCCAACGTCCTGACTTTC.

The J gene is TRBJ1-4, the V gene TRBV4-3; D call uncertain. The CDR3 spans 13 residues. Trimming shortened V by 4 bases and J by 5 bases, and 8 bases separated the two germline ends. Germline lookup yields CDR1 LGHNA and CDR2 YSLEER. DNA for the CDR3: TGCGCCAGCAGCCGAGCACGGAATGAAAAACTGTTTTTT. Its protein product is CASSRARNEKLFF.

The V gene is TRBV28, the J gene TRBJ1-3; D is ambiguous. CDR3 length equals 15 residues. Trimming pared 4 bases from V and 0 bases from J, leaving 10 bases between. Germline V gives CDR1 MDHEN, CDR2 SYDVKM. The CDR3 protein is CASSSNGASGNTIYF. CDR3 nucleotides: TGTGCCAGCAGTTCAAACGGAGCCTCTGGAAACACCATATATTTT.

The J gene is TRBJ2-3, the V gene TRBV5-1; D might be TRBD1 (6 bases). The germline V gene has CDR1 SGHRS and CDR2 YFSETQ. This CDR3 is built from 17 residues. Deletions cut 5 bases from V and 0 bases from J, with 19 bases between. CDR3 coding DNA: TGCGCCAGCAGTTACACCGGGACAAACCCTAGCACAGATACGCAGTATTTT. It codes for CASSYTGTNPSTDTQYF.

The chain recombines TRBV6-1 with TRBJ2-7; 7 nucleotides match TRBD1. Germline V gives CDR1 MNHNS, CDR2 SASEGT. Trimming removed 6 bases from V and 0 bases from J; junction bases left unmatched: 5. The CDR3 is made up of 14 amino acids. CDR3 residues: CASRWTGVSYEQYF. CDR3 sequence (DNA): TGTGCCAGCAGATGGACAGGAGTCTCCTACGAGCAGTACTTC.

The gene calls are TRBV7-7 and TRBJ2-5; weak D call: TRBD1 (6 bases). The V end lost 4 bases, the J end lost 2 bases, and 14 bases lay between the germline ends. The CDR3 runs 15 residues. Germline V CDR1 and CDR2: SSHAT, FNYEAQ (reference sequence). The CDR3 is CASSSGPGAQETQYF. DNA for the CDR3: TGTGCCAGCAGCTCCGGCCCAGGGGCACAAGAGACCCAGTACTTC.

The rearrangement uses TRBV6-6 and TRBJ2-6, with a tentative D call TRBD1 (6 bases). Trimming took 4 bases from V and 4 from J, leaving 11 bases between them. CDR3 length: 15 amino acids. CDR1 MNHNY and CDR2 SVGAGI come from the germline V gene (reference sequence). CDR3 bases: TGTGCCAGCAGTTTTGGGGGCTCCGGGGCCAACGTCCTGACTTTC. Its protein is CASSFGGSGANVLTF.

The chain is built from TRBV25-1 and TRBJ2-3; tentatively, D is TRBD1 (6 bases). The germline gives CDR1 MGHDK, CDR2 SYGVNS. Between the trimmed V and J ends, which lost 6 bases and 6 bases, there was a span of 16 bases. The CDR3 consists of 14 residues. The CDR3 spells CASRLTGPEDTQYF. The CDR3 DNA reads TGTGCCAGCAGGTTGACAGGACCTGAGGATACGCAGTATTTT.

The chain links TRBV6-5 to TRBJ1-2; possible D gene TRBD1, 6 bases. The CDR3 contains 13 residues. With 6 bases removed from V and 1 base from J, the gap between germline ends came to 9 bases. The germline V gene encodes CDR1 MNHEY and CDR2 SVGAGI. CDR3 bases: TGTGCCAGCAGGACGGACAGTAACTATGGCTACACCTTC. This encodes CASRTDSNYGYTF.

CDR3 coding DNA: TGTGCCAGCAGGGACAGTAGATCACTCTACGAGCAGTACTTC. Protein sequence: CASRDSRSLYEQYF. The V call is TRBV6-1, the J call TRBJ2-7, with D perhaps matching TRBD1 (6 bases). This CDR3 region has 14 residues. Per germline, CDR1 MNHNS and CDR2 SASEGT. The V end lost 6 bases, the J end lost 3 bases, and 15 bases lay between the germline ends.

The V and J genes are TRBV28 and TRBJ1-2; D not certain. There are 13 residues in the CDR3. Trimming took 7 bases from V and 0 from J, leaving 9 bases between them. The germline V gene has CDR1 MDHEN and CDR2 SYDVKM. The DNA of the CDR3 is TGTGCCAGCAAGAATTCTTCTAACTATGGCTACACCTTC. Translating gives CASKNSSNYGYTF.

The V gene is TRBV27, the J gene TRBJ1-4; tentative D call: TRBD1 (6 bases). CDR3 length: 15 residues. Germline assignment: CDR1 MNHEY and CDR2 SMNVEV (reference sequence). V lost 6 bases and J 0 bases, leaving 11 bases between the germline ends. CDR3 DNA: TGTGCCAGCAGCGACAGGCCTGCAACTAATGAAAAACTGTTTTTT. This gives the protein CASSDRPATNEKLFF. Full variable domain (outside the CDR3, taken from reference TRBV27 and TRBJ1-4): EAQVTQNPRYLITVTGKKLTVTCSQNMNHEYMSWYRQDPGLGLRQIYYSMNVEVTDKGDVPEGYKVSRKEKRNFPLILESPSPNQTSLYFCASSDRPATNEKLFFGSGTQLSVL.